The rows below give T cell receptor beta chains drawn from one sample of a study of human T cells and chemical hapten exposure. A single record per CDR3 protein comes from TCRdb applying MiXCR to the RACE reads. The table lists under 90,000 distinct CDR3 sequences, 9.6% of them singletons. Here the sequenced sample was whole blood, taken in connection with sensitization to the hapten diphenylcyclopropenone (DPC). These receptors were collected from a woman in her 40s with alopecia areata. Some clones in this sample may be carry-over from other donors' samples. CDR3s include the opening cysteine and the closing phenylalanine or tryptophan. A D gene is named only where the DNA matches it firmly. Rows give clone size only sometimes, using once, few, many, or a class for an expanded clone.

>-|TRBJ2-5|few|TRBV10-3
CAISGQQETQYF
TGTGCCATCAGTGGCCAGCAAGAGACCCAGTACTTC
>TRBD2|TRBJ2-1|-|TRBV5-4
CASSPGLVPYNEQFF
TGTGCCAGCAGCCCTGGACTAGTCCCCTACAATGAGCAGTTCTTC
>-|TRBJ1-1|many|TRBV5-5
CASSLARTNTEAFF
TGTGCCAGCAGCTTGGCGCGGACTAACACTGAAGCTTTCTTT
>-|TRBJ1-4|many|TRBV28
CASSLFPATNEKLFF
TGTGCCAGCAGTTTATTCCCTGCAACTAATGAAAAACTGTTTTTT
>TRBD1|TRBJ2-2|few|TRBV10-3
CAISTGQGGGTGELFF
TGTGCCATCAGTACTGGACAGGGCGGAGGCACCGGGGAGCTGTTTTTT
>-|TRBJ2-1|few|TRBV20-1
CSASLSGGRNEQFF
TGCAGTGCTAGCCTAAGCGGTGGCCGCAATGAGCAGTTCTTC
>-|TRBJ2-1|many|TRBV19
CASRVAALYNEQFF
TGTGCCAGTAGAGTAGCAGCGCTTTACAATGAGCAGTTCTTC
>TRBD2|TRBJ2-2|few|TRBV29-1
CSVHLAGGTGELFF
TGCAGCGTTCACCTAGCGGGGGGTACCGGGGAGCTGTTTTTT
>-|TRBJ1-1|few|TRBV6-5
CAKHKRDADTEAFF
TGTGCCAAGCACAAGCGGGACGCGGACACTGAAGCTTTCTTT
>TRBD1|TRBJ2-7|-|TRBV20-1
CSASGTGYYEQYF
TGCAGTGCTAGCGGGACAGGGTACTACGAGCAGTACTTC
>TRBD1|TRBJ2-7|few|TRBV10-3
CAISGQGNYEQYF
TGTGCCATCAGTGGACAGGGGAACTACGAGCAGTACTTC
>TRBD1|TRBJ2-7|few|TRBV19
CASSMTPTGGYEQYF
TGTGCCAGTAGTATGACACCCACAGGGGGCTACGAGCAGTACTTC
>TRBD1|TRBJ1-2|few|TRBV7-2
CASSRDREAYGYTF
TGTGCCAGCAGCCGGGACAGGGAGGCCTATGGCTACACCTTC
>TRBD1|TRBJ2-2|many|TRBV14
CASSKQPQGYGELFF
TGTGCCAGCAGCAAACAACCACAGGGGTACGGGGAGCTGTTTTTT
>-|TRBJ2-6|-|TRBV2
CASSDVGGPGANVLTF
TGTGCCAGCAGTGATGTTGGGGGGCCTGGGGCCAACGTCCTGACTTTC
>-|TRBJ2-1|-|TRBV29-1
CSVETGFHEQFF
TGCAGCGTTGAAACCGGGTTCCATGAGCAGTTCTTC
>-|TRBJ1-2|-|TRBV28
CASSFYTGTGNYGYTF
TGTGCCAGCAGTTTTTATACCGGGACGGGGAACTATGGCTACACCTTC
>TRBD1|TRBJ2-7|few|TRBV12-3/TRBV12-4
CASSPPGTGPKQYF
TGTGCCAGCAGTCCACCGGGGACAGGGCCGAAGCAGTACTTC
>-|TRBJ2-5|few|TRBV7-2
CASRLGVLETQYF
TGTGCCAGCAGGTTGGGGGTTCTAGAGACCCAGTACTTC
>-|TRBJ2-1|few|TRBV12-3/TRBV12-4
CASSHGTSGNEQFF
TGTGCCAGCAGTCACGGGACTTCGGGAAATGAGCAGTTCTTC
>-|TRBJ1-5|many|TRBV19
CASTNRDKGSNQPQHF
TGTGCCAGTACCAATAGGGACAAAGGTAGCAATCAGCCCCAGCATTTT
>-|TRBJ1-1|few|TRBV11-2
CASSLKGSNTEAFF
TGTGCCAGCAGCTTAAAGGGGTCGAACACTGAAGCTTTCTTT
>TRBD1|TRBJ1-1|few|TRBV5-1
CASSHGQGAKTTEAFF
TGCGCCAGCAGCCACGGACAGGGGGCTAAGACCACTGAAGCTTTCTTT
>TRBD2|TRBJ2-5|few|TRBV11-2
CASNPETSLYQETQYF
TGTGCCAGCAACCCCGAGACTAGCCTGTACCAAGAGACCCAGTACTTC
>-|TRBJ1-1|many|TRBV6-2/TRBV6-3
CASSLSHTEAFF
TGTGCCAGCAGTTTAAGCCACACTGAAGCTTTCTTT
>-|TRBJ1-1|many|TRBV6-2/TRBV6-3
CASSYSGGNTEAFF
TGTGCCAGCAGTTACTCGGGGGGCAACACTGAAGCTTTCTTT
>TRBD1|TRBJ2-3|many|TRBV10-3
CAIRKTGGTTDTQYF
TGTGCCATCAGGAAAACAGGGGGTACGACAGATACGCAGTATTTT
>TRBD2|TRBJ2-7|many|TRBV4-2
CASSQGDYRGQYF
TGTGCCAGCAGCCAAGGGGACTACCGTGGGCAGTACTTC